This T cell receptor (beta chain) was obtained from a study of yellow fever vaccine responses in identical twins. V lost 5 bases and J 2 bases, leaving 10 bases between the germline ends. The CDR3 has 13 amino acids. General study findings and limits: Vaccine-induced T cell responses in twins were reportedly observed to appear partly convergent, partly personalized.

TCRdb called the RT-PCR reads again in MiXCR, with one record for every CDR3 protein. This sample has 2,200 or so distinct CDR3 sequences, with 80% to 85% found just once. Remarks on this clonotype: Its antigen remains unidentified.

This clonotype was obtained from a woman between 18 and 29 years old who received the yellow fever vaccine. This rearrangement joins TRBV12-3 or TRBV12-4 to TRBJ2-7; D is undetermined. The sample in question was T cells from blood (PBMCs), unsorted or a sorted subset (not recorded which), obtained before or after yellow fever vaccination (not recorded which). The CDR3 DNA sequence: TGTGCCAGCAGTCCCCGTGAAGCCTACGAGCAGTACTTC. This sequence encodes CASSPREAYEQYF.